The T cell receptor beta chain under discussion was sequenced for a study of T cells and copy number aberrations in small-cell lung cancer. Donors were all either smokers or heavy second-hand smokers. Sequenced by immunoSEQ multiplex PCR; TCRdb stores in-frame clones only, minus some. The sample yields 850 to 950 clones, 94% seen once. CDR3 size: 13 residues. Germline CDR1 reads SGHRS; CDR2 reads YFSETQ. V gave up 5 bases and J gave up 6 bases; unmatched junction bases: 3. Study results and limitations: Most clones, about 75-97.7%, were restricted to a single tumor region.

Comment on this clone: Its antigen is undetermined.

This clonotype was obtained from a woman aged 50 to 65 with small cell lung cancer. Sequenced material: tumor tissue. The V call is TRBV5-1, the J call TRBJ2-1, with TRBD2 matching 9 bases. This CDR3 is CASRTTSGNEQFF. The DNA of the CDR3 is TGCGCCAGCAGGACGACTAGCGGCAATGAGCAGTTCTTC.